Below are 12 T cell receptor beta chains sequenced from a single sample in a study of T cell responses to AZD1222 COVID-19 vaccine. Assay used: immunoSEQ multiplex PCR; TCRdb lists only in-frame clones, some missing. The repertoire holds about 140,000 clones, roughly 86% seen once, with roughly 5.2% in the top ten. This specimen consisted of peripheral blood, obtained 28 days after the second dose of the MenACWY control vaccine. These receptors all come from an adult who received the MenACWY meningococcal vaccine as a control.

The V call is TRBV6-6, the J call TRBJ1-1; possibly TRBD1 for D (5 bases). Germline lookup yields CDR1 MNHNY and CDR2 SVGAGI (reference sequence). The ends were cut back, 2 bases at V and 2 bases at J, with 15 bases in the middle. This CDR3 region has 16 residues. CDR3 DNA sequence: TGTGCCAGCAGTTACCCTCCTGGGACGGCCAACACTGAAGCTTTCTTT. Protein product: CASSYPPGTANTEAFF.

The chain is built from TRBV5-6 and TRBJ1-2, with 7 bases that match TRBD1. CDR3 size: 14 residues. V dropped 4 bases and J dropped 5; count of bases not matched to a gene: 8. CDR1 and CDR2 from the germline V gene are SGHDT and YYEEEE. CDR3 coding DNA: TGTGCCAGCAGCCCGGGACAGCTTAGTTATGGCTACACCTTC. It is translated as CASSPGQLSYGYTF.

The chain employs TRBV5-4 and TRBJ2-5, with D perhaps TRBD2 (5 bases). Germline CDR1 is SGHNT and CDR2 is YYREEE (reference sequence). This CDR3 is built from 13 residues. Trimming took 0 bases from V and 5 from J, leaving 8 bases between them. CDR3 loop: CASSLDGVETQYF. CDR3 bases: TGTGCCAGCAGCTTGGACGGGGTGGAGACCCAGTACTTC.

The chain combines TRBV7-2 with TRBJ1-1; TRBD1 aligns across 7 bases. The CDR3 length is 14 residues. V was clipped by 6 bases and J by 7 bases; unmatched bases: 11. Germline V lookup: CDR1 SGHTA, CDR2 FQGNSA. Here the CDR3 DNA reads TGTGCCAGCAGACCTGGACAGGATTGGGGTGAAGCTTTCTTT. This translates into CASRPGQDWGEAFF.

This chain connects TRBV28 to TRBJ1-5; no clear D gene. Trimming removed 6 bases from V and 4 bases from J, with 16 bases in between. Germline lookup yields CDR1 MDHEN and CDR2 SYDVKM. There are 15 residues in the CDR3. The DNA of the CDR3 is TGTGCCAGCAGGGCAGCAGGAGGCAAAAATCAGCCCCAGCATTTT. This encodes CASRAAGGKNQPQHF.

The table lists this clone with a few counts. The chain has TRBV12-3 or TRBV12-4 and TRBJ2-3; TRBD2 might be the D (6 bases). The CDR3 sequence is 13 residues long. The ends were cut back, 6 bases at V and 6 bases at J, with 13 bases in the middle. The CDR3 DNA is TGTGCCAGCAGCTCGACTAGTTGGGATACGCAGTATTTT. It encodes CASSSTSWDTQYF.

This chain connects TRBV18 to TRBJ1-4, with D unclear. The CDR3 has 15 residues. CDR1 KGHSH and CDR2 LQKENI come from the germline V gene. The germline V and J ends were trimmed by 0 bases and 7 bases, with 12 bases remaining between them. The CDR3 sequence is CASSPPARQGEKLFF. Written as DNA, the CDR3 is TGTGCCAGCTCACCACCGGCAAGACAAGGTGAAAAACTGTTTTTT. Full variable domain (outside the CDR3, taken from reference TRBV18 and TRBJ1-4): NAGVMQNPRHLVRRRGQEARLRCSPMKGHSHVYWYRQLPEEGLKFMVYLQKENIIDESGMPKERFSAEFPKEGPSILRIQQVVRGDSAAYFCASSPPARQGEKLFFGSGTQLSVL.

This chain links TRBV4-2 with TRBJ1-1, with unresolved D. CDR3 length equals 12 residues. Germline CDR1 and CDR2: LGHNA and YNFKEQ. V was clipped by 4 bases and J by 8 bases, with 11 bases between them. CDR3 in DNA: TGTGCCAGCAGCCGCAACGCTGCCGAAGCTTTCTTT. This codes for CASSRNAAEAFF.

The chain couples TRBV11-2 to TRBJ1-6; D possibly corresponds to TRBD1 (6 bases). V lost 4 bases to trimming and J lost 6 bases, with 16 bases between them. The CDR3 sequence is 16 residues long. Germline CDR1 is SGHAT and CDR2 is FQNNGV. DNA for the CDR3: TGTGCCAGCAGCTCTTCCTTCGGAGGGGGTAATTCACCCCTCCACTTT. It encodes CASSSSFGGGNSPLHF. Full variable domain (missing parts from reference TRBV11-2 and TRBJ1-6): EAGVAQSPRYKIIEKRQSVAFWCNPISGHATLYWYQQILGQGPKLLIQFQNNGVVDDSQLPKDRFSAERLKGVDSTLKIQPAKLEDSAVYLCASSSSFGGGNSPLHFGNGTRLTVT.

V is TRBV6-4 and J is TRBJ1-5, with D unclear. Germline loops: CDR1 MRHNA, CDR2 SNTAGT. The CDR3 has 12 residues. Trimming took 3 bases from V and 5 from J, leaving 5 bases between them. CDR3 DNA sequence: TGTGCCAGCAGTGAGTGGGATCAGCCCCAGCATTTT. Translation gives CASSEWDQPQHF.

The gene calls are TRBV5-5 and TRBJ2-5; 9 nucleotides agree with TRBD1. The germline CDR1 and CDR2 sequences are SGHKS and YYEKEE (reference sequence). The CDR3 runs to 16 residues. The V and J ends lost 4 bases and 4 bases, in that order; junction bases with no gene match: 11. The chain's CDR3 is CASSLTVGQGGETQYF. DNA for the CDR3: TGTGCCAGCAGCCTCACTGTGGGACAGGGCGGAGAGACCCAGTACTTC.

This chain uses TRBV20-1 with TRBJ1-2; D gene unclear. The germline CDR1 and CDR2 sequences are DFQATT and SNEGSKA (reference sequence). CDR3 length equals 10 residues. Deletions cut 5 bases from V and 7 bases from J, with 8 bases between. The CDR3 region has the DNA TGCAGTGCTCGGACCTCTGGCTACACCTTC. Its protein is CSARTSGYTF.